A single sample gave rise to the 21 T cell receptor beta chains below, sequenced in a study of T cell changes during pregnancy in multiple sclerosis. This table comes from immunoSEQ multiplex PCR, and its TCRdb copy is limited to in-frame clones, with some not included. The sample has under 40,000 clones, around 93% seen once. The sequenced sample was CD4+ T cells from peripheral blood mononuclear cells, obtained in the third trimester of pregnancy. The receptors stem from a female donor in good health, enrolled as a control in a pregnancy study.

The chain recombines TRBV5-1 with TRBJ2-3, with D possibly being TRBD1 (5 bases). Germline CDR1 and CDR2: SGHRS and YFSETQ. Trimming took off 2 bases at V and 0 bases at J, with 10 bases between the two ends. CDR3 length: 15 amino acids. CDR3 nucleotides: TGCGCCAGCAGCTTACAGGAGACTAGCACAGATACGCAGTATTTT. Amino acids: CASSLQETSTDTQYF.

Here the CDR3 reads CASVSSGQGGYGYTF. DNA for the CDR3: TGTGCCAGCGTTTCGTCCGGACAGGGGGGCTATGGCTACACCTTC. This sequence joins TRBV28 and TRBJ1-2; TRBD1 matches 10 bases. The length of the CDR3 is 15 residues. From germline, CDR1 is MDHEN and CDR2 SYDVKM. V lost 8 bases to trimming and J lost 4 bases; unmatched junction nucleotides: 10.

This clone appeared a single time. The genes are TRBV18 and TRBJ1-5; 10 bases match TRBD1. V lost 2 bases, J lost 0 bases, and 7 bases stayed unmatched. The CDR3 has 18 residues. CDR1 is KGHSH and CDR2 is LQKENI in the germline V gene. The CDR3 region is CASSPLDRGIGSNQPQHF. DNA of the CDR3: TGTGCCAGCTCACCATTGGACAGGGGGATAGGTAGCAATCAGCCCCAGCATTTT.

The CDR3: CSVGASGVTGELFF. In DNA, the CDR3 is TGCAGCGTTGGGGCTAGCGGGGTCACCGGGGAGCTGTTTTTT. The V call is TRBV29-1, the J call TRBJ2-2, with 9 positions matching TRBD2. J gave up 4 bases and V 4 bases, and 4 bases lay outside the gene matches. This CDR3 has 14 residues. CDR1 is SQVTM and CDR2 is ANQGSEA in the germline V gene.

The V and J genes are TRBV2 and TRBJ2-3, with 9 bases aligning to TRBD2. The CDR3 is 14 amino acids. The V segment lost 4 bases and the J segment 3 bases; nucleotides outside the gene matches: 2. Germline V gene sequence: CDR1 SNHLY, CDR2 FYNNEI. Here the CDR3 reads CASSVAGGTDTQYF. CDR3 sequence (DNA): TGTGCCAGCAGTGTTGCGGGGGGGACAGATACGCAGTATTTT.

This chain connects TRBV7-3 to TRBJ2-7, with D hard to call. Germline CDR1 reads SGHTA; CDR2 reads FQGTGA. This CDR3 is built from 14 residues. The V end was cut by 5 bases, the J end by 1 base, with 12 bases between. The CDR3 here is CASSPHSLSYEQYF. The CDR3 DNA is TGTGCCAGCAGCCCCCATAGTTTATCCTACGAGCAGTACTTC.

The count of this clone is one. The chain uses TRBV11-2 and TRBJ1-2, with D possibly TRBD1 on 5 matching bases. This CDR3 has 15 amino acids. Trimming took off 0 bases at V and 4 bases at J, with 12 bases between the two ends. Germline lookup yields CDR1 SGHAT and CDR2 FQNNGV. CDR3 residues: CASSLDPGTGYGYTF. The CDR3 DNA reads TGTGCCAGCAGCTTAGATCCCGGCACAGGCTATGGCTACACCTTC.

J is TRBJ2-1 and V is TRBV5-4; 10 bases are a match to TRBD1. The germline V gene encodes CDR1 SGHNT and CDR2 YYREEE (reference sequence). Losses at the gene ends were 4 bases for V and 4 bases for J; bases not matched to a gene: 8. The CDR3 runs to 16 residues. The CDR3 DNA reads TGTGCCAGCAGCCCTAGCGACAGGGGGCTGTACAATGAGCAGTTCTTC. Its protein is CASSPSDRGLYNEQFF.

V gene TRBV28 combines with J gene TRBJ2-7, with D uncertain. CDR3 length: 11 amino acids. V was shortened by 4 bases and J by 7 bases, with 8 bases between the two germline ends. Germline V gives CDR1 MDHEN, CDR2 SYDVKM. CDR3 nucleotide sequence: TGTGCCAGCAGTTCACTGACAGAGCAGTACTTC. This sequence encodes CASSSLTEQYF.

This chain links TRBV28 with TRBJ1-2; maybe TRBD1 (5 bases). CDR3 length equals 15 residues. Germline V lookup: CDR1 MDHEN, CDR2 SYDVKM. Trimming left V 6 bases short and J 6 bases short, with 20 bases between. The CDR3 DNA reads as TGTGCCAGCAGGCTGACCGGGGGAAACCAAAATGGCTACACCTTC. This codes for CASRLTGGNQNGYTF.

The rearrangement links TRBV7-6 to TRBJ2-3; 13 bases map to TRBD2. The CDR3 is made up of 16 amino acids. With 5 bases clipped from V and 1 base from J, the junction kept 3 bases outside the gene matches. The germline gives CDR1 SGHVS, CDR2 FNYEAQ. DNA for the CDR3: TGTGCCAGCAGCAAACTAGCGGGGGGGGGCACAGATACGCAGTATTTT. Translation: CASSKLAGGGTDTQYF.

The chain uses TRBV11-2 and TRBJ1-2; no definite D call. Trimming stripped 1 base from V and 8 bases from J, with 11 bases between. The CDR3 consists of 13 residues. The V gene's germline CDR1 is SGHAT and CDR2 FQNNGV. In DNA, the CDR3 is TGTGCCAGCAGCTTAGGGGCAGGATGGGGCTACACCTTC. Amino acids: CASSLGAGWGYTF.

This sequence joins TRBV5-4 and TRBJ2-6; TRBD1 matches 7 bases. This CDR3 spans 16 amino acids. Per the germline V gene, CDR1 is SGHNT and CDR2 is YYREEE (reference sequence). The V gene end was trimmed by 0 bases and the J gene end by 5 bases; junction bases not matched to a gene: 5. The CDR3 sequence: CASSLVGDSWANVLTF. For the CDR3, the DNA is TGTGCCAGCAGCTTGGTGGGGGACAGCTGGGCCAACGTCCTGACTTTC.

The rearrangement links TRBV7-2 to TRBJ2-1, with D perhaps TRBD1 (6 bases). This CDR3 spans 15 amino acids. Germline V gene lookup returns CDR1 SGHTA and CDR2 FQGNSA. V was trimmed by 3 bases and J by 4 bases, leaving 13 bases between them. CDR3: CASSFTGTAYNEQFF. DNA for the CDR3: TGTGCCAGCAGCTTTACAGGGACCGCATACAATGAGCAGTTCTTC.

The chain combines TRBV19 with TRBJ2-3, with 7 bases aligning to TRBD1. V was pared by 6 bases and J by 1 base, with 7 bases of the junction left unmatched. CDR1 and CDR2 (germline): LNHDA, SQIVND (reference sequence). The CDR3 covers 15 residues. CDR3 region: CASRKTGHGTDTQYF. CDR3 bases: TGTGCCAGTAGAAAGACAGGGCATGGCACAGATACGCAGTATTTT.

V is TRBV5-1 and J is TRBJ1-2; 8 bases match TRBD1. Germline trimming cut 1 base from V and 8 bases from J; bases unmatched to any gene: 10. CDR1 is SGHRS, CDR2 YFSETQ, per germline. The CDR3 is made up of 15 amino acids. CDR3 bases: TGCGCCAGCAGCTTGTCCGCAGGGGGCCCCTTCGGCTACACCTTC. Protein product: CASSLSAGGPFGYTF.

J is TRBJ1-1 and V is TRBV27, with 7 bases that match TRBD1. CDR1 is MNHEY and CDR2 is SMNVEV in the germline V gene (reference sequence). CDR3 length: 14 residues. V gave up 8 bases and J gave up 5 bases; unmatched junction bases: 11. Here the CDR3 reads CASQFRGIRTEAFF. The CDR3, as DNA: TGTGCCAGCCAATTCAGGGGGATTAGAACTGAAGCTTTCTTT.

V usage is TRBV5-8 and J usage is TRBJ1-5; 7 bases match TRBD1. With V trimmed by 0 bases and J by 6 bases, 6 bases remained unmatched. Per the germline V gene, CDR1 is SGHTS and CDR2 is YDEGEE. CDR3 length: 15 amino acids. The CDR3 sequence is CASSLAKTGAQPQHF. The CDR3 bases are TGTGCCAGCAGCTTGGCCAAAACAGGGGCTCAGCCCCAGCATTTT.

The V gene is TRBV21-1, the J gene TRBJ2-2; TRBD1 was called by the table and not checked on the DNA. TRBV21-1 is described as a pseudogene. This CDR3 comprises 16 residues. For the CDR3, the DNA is TGTGCCAGGGGGGACAGGGGGGAACCTCCGGCCGGGGAGCTGTTTTTT. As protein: CARGDRGEPPAGELFF.

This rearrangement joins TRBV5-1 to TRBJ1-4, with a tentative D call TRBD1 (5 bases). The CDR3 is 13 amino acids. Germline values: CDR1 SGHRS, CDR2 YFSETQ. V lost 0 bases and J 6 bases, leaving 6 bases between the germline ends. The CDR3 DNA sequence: TGCGCCAGCAGCTTGGCAGGGCATGAAAAACTGTTTTTT. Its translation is CASSLAGHEKLFF.

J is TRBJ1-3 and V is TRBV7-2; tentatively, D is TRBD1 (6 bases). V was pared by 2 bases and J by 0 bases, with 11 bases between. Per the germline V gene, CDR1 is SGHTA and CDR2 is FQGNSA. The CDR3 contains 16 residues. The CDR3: CASSLKYRDSGNTIYF. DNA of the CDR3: TGTGCCAGCAGCTTAAAATACAGGGACTCTGGAAACACCATATATTTT.